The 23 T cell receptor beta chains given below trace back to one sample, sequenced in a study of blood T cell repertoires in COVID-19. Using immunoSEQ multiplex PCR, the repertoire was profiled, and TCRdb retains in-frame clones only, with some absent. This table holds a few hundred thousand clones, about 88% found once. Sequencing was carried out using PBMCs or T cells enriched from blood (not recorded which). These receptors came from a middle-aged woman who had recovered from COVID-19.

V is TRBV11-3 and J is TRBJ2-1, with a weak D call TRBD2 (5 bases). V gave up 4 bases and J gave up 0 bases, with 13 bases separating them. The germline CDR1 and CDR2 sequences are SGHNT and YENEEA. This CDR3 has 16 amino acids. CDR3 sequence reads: CASSSLYAGSYNEQFF. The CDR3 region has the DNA TGTGCCAGCAGCTCACTCTACGCGGGCTCCTACAATGAGCAGTTCTTC.

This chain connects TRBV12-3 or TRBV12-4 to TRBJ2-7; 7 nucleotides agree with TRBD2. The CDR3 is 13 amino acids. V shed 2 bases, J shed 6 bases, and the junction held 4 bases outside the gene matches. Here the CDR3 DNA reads TGTGCCAGCAGTTTACCGGGAGGCACCGAGCAGTACTTC. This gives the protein CASSLPGGTEQYF.

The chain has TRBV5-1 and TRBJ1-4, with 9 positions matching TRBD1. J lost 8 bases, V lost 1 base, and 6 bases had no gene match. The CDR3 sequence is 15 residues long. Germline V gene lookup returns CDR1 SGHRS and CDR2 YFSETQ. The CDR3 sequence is CASSLMSTGGEKLFF. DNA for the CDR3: TGCGCCAGCAGCTTGATGTCGACAGGGGGGGAAAAACTGTTTTTT.

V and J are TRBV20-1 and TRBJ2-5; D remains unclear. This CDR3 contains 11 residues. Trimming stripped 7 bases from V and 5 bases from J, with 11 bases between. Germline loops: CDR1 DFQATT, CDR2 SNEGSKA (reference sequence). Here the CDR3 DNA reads TGCAGTGTATATAACGGGGAGACCCAGTACTTC. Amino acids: CSVYNGETQYF.

CDR3 DNA sequence: TGTGCCAGCAGCCAAGGCAGGGGGCTTCGCGAAAAACTGTTTTTT. This codes for CASSQGRGLREKLFF. The chain carries TRBV3-1 (or the pseudogene TRBV3-2) and TRBJ1-4; 8 nucleotides align to TRBD1. The CDR3 has 15 residues. The junction had 6 bases not matched to a gene; V was cut back by 1 base and J by 8 bases. Germline lookup yields CDR1 LGHDT and CDR2 YNNKEL (reference sequence).

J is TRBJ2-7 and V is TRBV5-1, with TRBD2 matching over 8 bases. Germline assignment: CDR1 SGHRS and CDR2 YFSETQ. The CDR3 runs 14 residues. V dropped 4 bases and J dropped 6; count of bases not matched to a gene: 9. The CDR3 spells CASSPIAGPSEQYF. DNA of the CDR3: TGCGCCAGCAGCCCTATAGCGGGACCCAGCGAGCAGTACTTC.

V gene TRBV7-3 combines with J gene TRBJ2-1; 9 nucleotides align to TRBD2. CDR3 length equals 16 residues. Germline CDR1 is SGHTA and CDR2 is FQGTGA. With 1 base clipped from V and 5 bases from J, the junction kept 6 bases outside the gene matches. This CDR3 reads CASSLRPRLADNEQFF. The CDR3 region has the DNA TGTGCCAGCAGCTTAAGACCCCGACTAGCGGACAATGAGCAGTTCTTC.

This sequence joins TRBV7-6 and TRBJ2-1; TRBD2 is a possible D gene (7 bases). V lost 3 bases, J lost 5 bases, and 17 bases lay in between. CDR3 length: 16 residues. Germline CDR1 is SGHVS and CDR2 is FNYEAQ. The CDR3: CASSFSRGAADNEQFF. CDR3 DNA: TGTGCCAGCAGCTTTAGTCGGGGGGCGGCGGACAATGAGCAGTTCTTC.

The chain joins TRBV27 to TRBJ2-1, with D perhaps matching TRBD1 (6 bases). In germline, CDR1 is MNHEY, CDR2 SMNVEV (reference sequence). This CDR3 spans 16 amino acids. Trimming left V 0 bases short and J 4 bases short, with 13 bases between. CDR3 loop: CASSLSSFRGYNEQFF. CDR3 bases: TGTGCCAGCAGTTTATCGTCTTTCAGGGGATACAATGAGCAGTTCTTC.

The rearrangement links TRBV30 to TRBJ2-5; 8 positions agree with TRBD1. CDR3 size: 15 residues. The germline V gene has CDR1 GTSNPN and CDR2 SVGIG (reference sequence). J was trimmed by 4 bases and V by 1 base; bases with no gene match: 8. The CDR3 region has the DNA TGTGCCTGGAGTGACTGGACAGGGTCGGGAGAGACCCAGTACTTC. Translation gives CAWSDWTGSGETQYF. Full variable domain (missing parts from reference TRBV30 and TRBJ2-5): SQTIHQWPATLVQPVGSPLSLECTVEGTSNPNLYWYRQAAGRGLQLLFYSVGIGQISSEVPQNLSASRPQDRQFILSSKKLLLSDSGFYLCAWSDWTGSGETQYFGPGTRLLVL.

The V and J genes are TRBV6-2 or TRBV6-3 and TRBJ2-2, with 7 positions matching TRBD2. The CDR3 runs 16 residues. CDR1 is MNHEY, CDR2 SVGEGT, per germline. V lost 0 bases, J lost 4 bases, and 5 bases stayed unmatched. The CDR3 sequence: CASSYSRGRGTGELFF. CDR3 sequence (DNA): TGTGCCAGCAGTTACTCGAGAGGGAGGGGCACCGGGGAGCTGTTTTTT.

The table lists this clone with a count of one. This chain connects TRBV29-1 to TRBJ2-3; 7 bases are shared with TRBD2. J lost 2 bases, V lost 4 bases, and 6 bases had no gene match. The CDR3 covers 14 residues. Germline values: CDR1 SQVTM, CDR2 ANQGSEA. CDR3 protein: CSVGEGSNTDTQYF. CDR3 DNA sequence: TGCAGCGTTGGGGAGGGGTCCAACACAGATACGCAGTATTTT.

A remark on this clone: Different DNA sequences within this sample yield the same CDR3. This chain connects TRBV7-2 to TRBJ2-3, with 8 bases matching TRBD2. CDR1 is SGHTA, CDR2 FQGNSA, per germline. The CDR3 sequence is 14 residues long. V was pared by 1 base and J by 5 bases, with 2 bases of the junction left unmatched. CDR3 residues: CASSLGLAGDTQYF. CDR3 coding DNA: TGTGCCAGCAGCTTAGGTCTAGCGGGAGATACGCAGTATTTT.

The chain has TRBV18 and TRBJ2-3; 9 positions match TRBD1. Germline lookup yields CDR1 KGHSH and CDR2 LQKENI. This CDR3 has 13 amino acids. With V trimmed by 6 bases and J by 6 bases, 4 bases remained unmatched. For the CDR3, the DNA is TGTGCCAGCTCGCGGGACAGGGATGATACGCAGTATTTT. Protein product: CASSRDRDDTQYF.

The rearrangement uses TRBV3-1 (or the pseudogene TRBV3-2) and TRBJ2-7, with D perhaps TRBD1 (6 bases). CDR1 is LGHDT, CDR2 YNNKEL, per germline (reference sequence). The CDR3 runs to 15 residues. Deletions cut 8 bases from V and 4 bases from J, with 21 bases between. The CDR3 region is CASRNNDRSEYEQYF. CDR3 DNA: TGTGCCAGCCGGAATAATGACAGGTCCGAATACGAGCAGTACTTC.

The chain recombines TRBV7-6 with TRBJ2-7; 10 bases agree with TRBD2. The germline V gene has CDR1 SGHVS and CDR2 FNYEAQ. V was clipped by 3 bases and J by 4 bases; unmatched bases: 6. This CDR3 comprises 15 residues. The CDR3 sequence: CASSLGSGGLYEQYF. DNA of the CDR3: TGTGCCAGCAGCTTGGGTAGCGGGGGGTTGTACGAGCAGTACTTC.

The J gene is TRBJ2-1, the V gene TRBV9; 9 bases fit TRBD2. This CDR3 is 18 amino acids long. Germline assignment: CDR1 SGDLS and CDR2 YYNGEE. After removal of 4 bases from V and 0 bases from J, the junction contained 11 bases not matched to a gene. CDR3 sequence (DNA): TGTGCCAGCAGCCCGTGGGAGACTAGCGGATTCTCCTACAATGAGCAGTTCTTC. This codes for CASSPWETSGFSYNEQFF.

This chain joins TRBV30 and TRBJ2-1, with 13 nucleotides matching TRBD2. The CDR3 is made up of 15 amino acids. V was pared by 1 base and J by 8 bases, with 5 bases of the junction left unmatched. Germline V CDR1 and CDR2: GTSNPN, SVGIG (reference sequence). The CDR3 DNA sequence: TGTGCCTGGAGTGAACTAGCGGGAGGGCCGTATGAGCAGTTCTTC. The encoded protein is CAWSELAGGPYEQFF.

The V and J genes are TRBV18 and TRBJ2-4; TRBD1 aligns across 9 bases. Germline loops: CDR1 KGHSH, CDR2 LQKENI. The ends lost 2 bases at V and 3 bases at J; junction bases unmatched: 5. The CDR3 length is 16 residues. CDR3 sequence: CASSPVQGAGKNIQYF. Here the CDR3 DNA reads TGTGCCAGCTCACCAGTACAGGGGGCTGGCAAAAACATTCAGTACTTC.

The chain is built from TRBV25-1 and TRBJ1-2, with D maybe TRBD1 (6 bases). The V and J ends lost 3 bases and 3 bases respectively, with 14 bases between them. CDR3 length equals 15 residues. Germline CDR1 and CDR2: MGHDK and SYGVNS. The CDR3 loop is CASSDGLGQYYGYTF. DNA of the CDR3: TGTGCCAGCAGTGACGGCCTCGGACAGTACTATGGCTACACCTTC.

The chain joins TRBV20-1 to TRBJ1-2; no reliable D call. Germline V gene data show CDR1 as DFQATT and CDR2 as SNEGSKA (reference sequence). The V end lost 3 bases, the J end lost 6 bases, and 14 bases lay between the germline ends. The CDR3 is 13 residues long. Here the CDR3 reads CSASLFTADGYTF. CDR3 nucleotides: TGCAGTGCTAGTCTGTTCACGGCGGATGGCTACACCTTC.

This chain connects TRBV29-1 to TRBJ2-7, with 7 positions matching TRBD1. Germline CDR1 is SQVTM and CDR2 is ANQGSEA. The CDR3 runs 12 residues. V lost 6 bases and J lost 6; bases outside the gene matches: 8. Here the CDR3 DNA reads TGCAGCGTAGACAGGGAAAATTCCGAGCAGTACTTC. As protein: CSVDRENSEQYF.

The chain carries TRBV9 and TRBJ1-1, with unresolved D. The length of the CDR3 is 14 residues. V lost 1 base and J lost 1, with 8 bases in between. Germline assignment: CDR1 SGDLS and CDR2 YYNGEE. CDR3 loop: CASSVQARNTEAFF. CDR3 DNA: TGTGCCAGCAGCGTACAGGCTCGGAACACTGAAGCTTTCTTT.